Presented here are 9 T cell receptor beta chains from one specimen sequenced in a study of CD8+CD57+ T cells in acquired aplastic anemia. Genomic DNA was employed as the template in profiling TCR beta VDJ and CDR3. TCRdb recomputed calls from the reads with MiXCR, one row per CDR3 protein. The sample shows 80,000 to 100,000 distinct CDR3 sequences, around 70% of them seen only once. Previously, flow cytometry had revealed CD8+CD57+ cell expansion in the patients chosen for sequencing. Sequenced sample: sorted CD4+, CD8+, or CD8+CD57+ T cells (not recorded which) from PBMCs. The source of these receptors is a human donor with aplastic anemia.

The chain recombines TRBV20-1 with TRBJ1-2, with D possibly being TRBD1 (5 bases). CDR3 length: 12 amino acids. Trimming took off 0 bases at V and 8 bases at J, with 10 bases between the two ends. Germline-derived CDR1 and CDR2 are DFQATT and SNEGSKA (reference sequence). The CDR3 loop is CSARELGDGYTF. For the CDR3, the DNA is TGCAGTGCTAGAGAGTTGGGGGACGGCTACACCTTC.

V is TRBV20-1 and J is TRBJ1-1; D is unclear. This CDR3 is built from 11 residues. Germline CDR1 and CDR2: DFQATT and SNEGSKA (reference sequence). V was cut by 3 bases and J by 1 base, with 3 bases left in between. This CDR3 reads CSASRNTEAFF. CDR3 DNA sequence: TGCAGTGCTAGCAGGAACACTGAAGCTTTCTTT.

This clonotype was seen only a few times. The chain joins TRBV19 to TRBJ2-2; 9 bases fit TRBD1. Germline V lookup: CDR1 LNHDA, CDR2 SQIVND (reference sequence). The length of the CDR3 is 15 residues. J lost 4 bases, V lost 6 bases, and 6 bases had no gene match. In DNA, the CDR3 is TGTGCCAGTAGACCCGGGACAGGGACCACCGGGGAGCTGTTTTTT. It is translated as CASRPGTGTTGELFF.

The chain employs TRBV7-6 and TRBJ1-6; D gene ambiguous. V gave up 3 bases and J gave up 8 bases, with 8 bases separating them. Germline V gene data show CDR1 as SGHVS and CDR2 as FNYEAQ. This CDR3 region has 13 residues. CDR3 residues: CASSFSEDSPLHF. The DNA for the CDR3 is TGTGCCAGCAGCTTCTCGGAGGATTCACCCCTCCACTTT.

This clonotype was observed a handful of times. A much larger clone differs from this one at a single base, so this may be a read error. The rearrangement links TRBV5-8 to TRBJ2-7, with 7 bases lining up with TRBD1. Unmatched junction bases numbered 7, after V lost 3 bases and J lost 1 base. The germline V gene encodes CDR1 SGHTS and CDR2 YDEGEE. The CDR3 length is 15 residues. The CDR3 reads CASSSWTGVSYEQYF. CDR3 nucleotide sequence: TGTGCCAGCAGCTCGTGGACAGGAGTTTCCTACGAGCAGTACTTC.

Note on this clonotype: A read error may account for a junction end that differs from germline. The J gene is TRBJ2-5, the V gene TRBV29-1; tentatively, D is TRBD2 (6 bases). The CDR3 runs 11 residues. Germline V gene sequence: CDR1 SQVTM, CDR2 ANQGSEA. For the CDR3, the DNA is TGCAGCGCCGACCCGGGGGAGATCCAGTACTTC. Its protein is CSADPGEIQYF.

This clonotype was seen repeatedly, ten times or more. The gene calls are TRBV18 and TRBJ2-7, with 8 bases identical to TRBD2. CDR1 and CDR2 from the germline V gene are KGHSH and LQKENI. The J segment lost 1 base and the V segment lost 8 bases, leaving 7 bases of the junction unmatched. This CDR3 has 14 residues. This CDR3 is CASAGGDGSYEQYF. Here the CDR3 DNA reads TGTGCCAGCGCCGGGGGGGACGGGTCCTACGAGCAGTACTTC.

This clonotype was seen a handful of times. J is TRBJ2-7 and V is TRBV6-1, with D possibly being TRBD1 or TRBD2 (7 bases each). The germline V gene encodes CDR1 MNHNS and CDR2 SASEGT. CDR3 length equals 10 residues. CDR3 sequence reads: CASRERQGGV. DNA of the CDR3: TGTGCCAGCAGGGAAAGACAGGGAGGGGTC.

The chain is built from TRBV19 and TRBJ1-6; D ambiguous. The germline gives CDR1 LNHDA, CDR2 SQIVND (reference sequence). V dropped 5 bases and J dropped 8 bases, with 19 bases sitting between them. CDR3 size: 16 residues. CDR3 sequence reads: CASSLVYGVADSPLHF. The CDR3 region has the DNA TGTGCCAGTAGTCTGGTGTACGGGGTGGCTGATTCACCCCTCCACTTT.